Below, 23 T cell receptor beta chains from the same sample are listed, as sequenced in a study of blood T cell repertoires in COVID-19. Sequenced by immunoSEQ multiplex PCR; TCRdb stores in-frame clones only, minus some. The profile shows about 52,000 clones, over 75% of them singletons. Sequencing was carried out using peripheral blood. The receptor source for this set is an elderly man with COVID-19, enrolled during active disease.

The V call is TRBV6-5, the J call TRBJ1-1, with 10 bases identical to TRBD1. This CDR3 contains 14 residues. In germline, CDR1 is MNHEY, CDR2 SVGAGI. Losses at the gene ends were 5 bases for V and 3 bases for J; bases not matched to a gene: 3. The CDR3 DNA reads as TGTGCCAGCAGTAGGGGACAGGGGCACACTGAAGCTTTCTTT. Translation gives CASSRGQGHTEAFF.

The genes are TRBV19 and TRBJ1-5; TRBD1 agrees at 7 bases. CDR3 length: 13 amino acids. Trimming removed 6 bases from V and 7 bases from J; junction bases left unmatched: 6. Germline-derived CDR1 and CDR2 are LNHDA and SQIVND (reference sequence). The CDR3, as DNA: TGTGCCAGTAGGCAGGGGGTAGGGCAGCCCCAGCATTTT. Translation gives CASRQGVGQPQHF.

The gene calls are TRBV5-1 and TRBJ2-3, with D perhaps TRBD1 (6 bases). Germline lookup yields CDR1 SGHRS and CDR2 YFSETQ. Trimming stripped 3 bases from V and 2 bases from J, with 13 bases between. This CDR3 is 15 amino acids long. This CDR3 is CASSSQGRPTDTQYF. CDR3 nucleotide sequence: TGCGCCAGCAGCTCCCAGGGGAGACCCACAGATACGCAGTATTTT.

The V gene is TRBV5-1, the J gene TRBJ2-3; TRBD2 agrees at 7 bases. V was clipped by 6 bases and J by 0 bases; unmatched bases: 4. Germline CDR1 is SGHRS and CDR2 is YFSETQ. This CDR3 contains 14 residues. The CDR3: CASNPSGSTDTQYF. Written as DNA, the CDR3 is TGCGCCAGCAACCCTAGCGGTAGCACAGATACGCAGTATTTT.

V is TRBV30 and J is TRBJ1-3, with TRBD1 as a possible D gene (5 bases). The CDR3 extends over 17 amino acids. CDR1 and CDR2 from the germline V gene are GTSNPN and SVGIG (reference sequence). Deletions cut 1 base from V and 3 bases from J, with 19 bases between. CDR3 in amino acids: CAWSGPSSGLGGNTIYF. The CDR3 region has the DNA TGTGCCTGGAGTGGACCTTCTTCAGGGTTAGGTGGAAACACCATATATTTT.

J is TRBJ1-2 and V is TRBV7-9, with TRBD1 matching 9 bases. The CDR3 totals 15 residues. From germline, CDR1 is SEHNR and CDR2 FQNEAQ (reference sequence). The V segment lost 0 bases and the J segment 6 bases; nucleotides outside the gene matches: 5. DNA of the CDR3: TGTGCCAGCAGCTTAGCGGGACAGGGTAGGGATGGCTACACCTTC. Translating gives CASSLAGQGRDGYTF.

The chain is built from TRBV12-2 and TRBJ1-2. TRBV12-2 is a documented pseudogene. The CDR3 is 11 residues long. CDR3 nucleotides: TGTGCAAGTCGCCTTAACTATGGCTACACCTTC. Protein: CASRLNYGYTF.

CDR3 nucleotide sequence: TGTGCCAGCAGTTACTTAGGTGGTAGCGGGGGCTCCACAGATACGCAGTATTTT. Translated, it gives CASSYLGGSGGSTDTQYF. V usage is TRBV6-2 or TRBV6-3 and J usage is TRBJ2-3, with 9 bases aligning to TRBD2. Per the germline V gene, CDR1 is MNHEY and CDR2 is SVGEGT. V lost 1 base to trimming and J lost 2 bases; unmatched junction nucleotides: 10. The CDR3 spans 18 residues.

The V and J genes are TRBV27 and TRBJ1-1; 8 bases line up with TRBD1. The length of the CDR3 is 15 residues. V was pared by 6 bases and J by 5 bases, with 11 bases of the junction left unmatched. Germline-derived CDR1 and CDR2 are MNHEY and SMNVEV (reference sequence). In DNA, the CDR3 is TGTGCCAGCAGGGATTTTACAGGGGGGACTACTGAAGCTTTCTTT. Encoded protein: CASRDFTGGTTEAFF.

CDR3 nucleotide sequence: TGTGCCAGCAGCAAAGGGACAGGGAGCAATTCACCCCTCCACTTT. Its protein product is CASSKGTGSNSPLHF. The chain joins TRBV7-2 to TRBJ1-6; TRBD1 matches 9 bases. Germline CDR1 SGHTA, CDR2 FQGNSA. The V segment lost 5 bases and the J segment 7 bases; nucleotides outside the gene matches: 6. The CDR3 is made up of 15 amino acids.

The rearrangement uses TRBV3-1 (or the pseudogene TRBV3-2) and TRBJ2-2; possibly TRBD2 for D (6 bases). The CDR3 is 15 residues long. Trimming cost V 1 base and J 5 bases, with 11 bases left between them. CDR1 is LGHDT, CDR2 YNNKEL, per germline (reference sequence). The CDR3 reads CASSQAGGGTGELFF. The DNA of the CDR3 is TGTGCCAGCAGCCAAGCCGGGGGAGGAACCGGGGAGCTGTTTTTT.

The V gene is TRBV5-1, the J gene TRBJ1-1; D gene unclear. Germline V gene lookup returns CDR1 SGHRS and CDR2 YFSETQ. CDR3 length equals 15 residues. The V end was cut by 5 bases, the J end by 0 bases, with 14 bases between. CDR3 residues: CASSPVGSMNTEAFF. Here the CDR3 DNA reads TGCGCCAGCAGTCCGGTCGGGAGCATGAACACTGAAGCTTTCTTT.

The CDR3 DNA sequence: TGTGCCACCAGTGATTTTACGACAGGGGGCGCAAGCACCGGGGAGCTGTTTTTT. Protein: CATSDFTTGGASTGELFF. The J gene is TRBJ2-2, the V gene TRBV24-1; 10 nucleotides match TRBD1. Per the germline V gene, CDR1 is KGHDR and CDR2 is SFDVKD. V lost 1 base to trimming and J lost 4 bases; unmatched junction nucleotides: 8. There are 18 residues in the CDR3.

The chain is built from TRBV25-1 and TRBJ2-4, with TRBD2 as a possible D gene (5 bases). The CDR3 is 14 residues long. CDR1 and CDR2 (germline): MGHDK, SYGVNS. Between the trimmed V and J ends, which lost 4 bases and 1 base, there was a span of 8 bases. CDR3 nucleotides: TGTGCCAGCAGTGCAACGGGGGCCAAAAACATTCAGTACTTC. Protein: CASSATGAKNIQYF.

The chain recombines TRBV6-5 with TRBJ1-3; D ambiguous. The CDR3 has 15 amino acids. V was shortened by 7 bases and J by 0 bases, with 13 bases between the two germline ends. Germline V gives CDR1 MNHEY, CDR2 SVGAGI. In DNA, the CDR3 is TGTGCCAGCATTCTCGGACTATTCTCTGGAAACACCATATATTTT. As protein: CASILGLFSGNTIYF.

The chain has TRBV6-4 and TRBJ1-4; no definite D call. The CDR3 has 18 amino acids. Trimming removed 1 base at V and 7 bases at J, with 22 bases between. Germline CDR1 reads MRHNA; CDR2 reads SNTAGT. CDR3 coding DNA: TGTGCCAGCAGTGACTGGCCCTCATGCCCCCGGCGGCGTGAAAAACTGTTTTTT. This gives the protein CASSDWPSCPRRREKLFF.

Only one count was recorded for this clone. The rearrangement uses TRBV9 and TRBJ1-3; 7 bases agree with TRBD1. This CDR3 is 15 amino acids long. Germline values: CDR1 SGDLS, CDR2 YYNGEE. V lost 4 bases to trimming and J lost 1 base; unmatched junction nucleotides: 5. The CDR3 bases are TGTGCCAGCAGCACGGACAGGAGTTCTGGAAACACCATATATTTT. This encodes CASSTDRSSGNTIYF.

The gene calls are TRBV4-1 and TRBJ1-2; maybe TRBD1 (5 bases). This CDR3 has 16 amino acids. The V end was cut by 0 bases, the J end by 5 bases, with 16 bases between. From germline, CDR1 is MGHRA and CDR2 YSYEKL. The CDR3 is CASSQDGDLEGYGYTF. The CDR3 DNA reads TGCGCCAGCAGCCAAGACGGGGACCTGGAGGGGTATGGCTACACCTTC.

This chain joins TRBV6-2 or TRBV6-3 and TRBJ1-5, with 7 bases aligning to TRBD1. This CDR3 contains 18 residues. The germline V gene has CDR1 MNHEY and CDR2 SVGEGT. The V segment lost 0 bases and the J segment 0 bases; nucleotides outside the gene matches: 8. The CDR3 loop is CASSYSKGATYSNQPQHF. In DNA form, the CDR3 reads TGTGCCAGCAGTTACTCGAAGGGGGCCACGTATAGCAATCAGCCCCAGCATTTT.

The chain recombines TRBV30 with TRBJ2-7; perhaps TRBD2 as D (5 bases). V dropped 4 bases and J dropped 7 bases, with 17 bases sitting between them. Germline V gene lookup returns CDR1 GTSNPN and CDR2 SVGIG (reference sequence). There are 13 residues in the CDR3. CDR3 loop: CAWNRDSRREQYF. The CDR3 DNA reads TGTGCCTGGAACCGGGATTCGCGACGTGAGCAGTACTTC. The full variable domain, with the rest looked up from reference TRBV30 and TRBJ2-7, is SQTIHQWPATLVQPVGSPLSLECTVEGTSNPNLYWYRQAAGRGLQLLFYSVGIGQISSEVPQNLSASRPQDRQFILSSKKLLLSDSGFYLCAWNRDSRREQYFGPGTRLTVT.

V gene TRBV4-3 combines with J gene TRBJ2-1, with D possibly being TRBD1 (6 bases). The CDR3 length is 12 residues. Trimming pared 4 bases from V and 6 bases from J, leaving 7 bases between. From germline, CDR1 is LGHNA and CDR2 YSLEER. The CDR3 protein is CASSRGGNEQFF. The CDR3 DNA is TGCGCCAGCAGCCGAGGGGGCAATGAGCAGTTCTTC.

V gene TRBV30 combines with J gene TRBJ1-6; 7 nucleotides agree with TRBD1. V lost 5 bases and J lost 4; bases outside the gene matches: 2. The CDR3 has 13 residues. Germline CDR1 GTSNPN, CDR2 SVGIG (reference sequence). The CDR3 coding sequence is TGTGCCTGGGAGGGACAGTATAATTCACCCCTCCACTTT. Translation: CAWEGQYNSPLHF. The full variable domain, rest sourced from reference TRBV30 and TRBJ1-6, is SQTIHQWPATLVQPVGSPLSLECTVEGTSNPNLYWYRQAAGRGLQLLFYSVGIGQISSEVPQNLSASRPQDRQFILSSKKLLLSDSGFYLCAWEGQYNSPLHFGNGTRLTVT.

This clone was detected only once. This chain links TRBV19 with TRBJ2-3; 11 bases line up with TRBD1. V lost 5 bases and J lost 4; bases outside the gene matches: 5. Germline V CDR1 and CDR2: LNHDA, SQIVND (reference sequence). This CDR3 spans 15 amino acids. The CDR3 is CASSRGQGVSDTQYF. The CDR3 DNA is TGTGCCAGTAGTCGGGGACAGGGGGTTTCAGATACGCAGTATTTT. Looking up the rest from reference TRBV19 and TRBJ2-3 gives the full variable domain: DGGITQSPKYLFRKEGQNVTLSCEQNLNHDAMYWYRQDPGQGLRLIYYSQIVNDFQKGDIAEGYSVSREKKESFPLTVTSAQKNPTAFYLCASSRGQGVSDTQYFGPGTRLTVL.